The present entry profiles one TCR beta chain with its context. The specificity of this receptor is unknown. Per-base qualities were not stored, and no clone one base away is much larger. The data were taken from a study of TIL therapy for anti-PD-1-resistant metastatic lung cancer listed by TCRdb under 2021. With regard to the full study: Tumors were harvested prior to any PD-1/PD-L1 blockade, after which nivolumab was administered to patients, and lymphodepletion, expanded TIL infusion and IL-2 were given to patients who progressed. T cell receptor beta sequencing of tumor and peripheral blood was used to follow clonotypes across the tumor, the expanded TIL product and serial blood samples. A median non-synonymous tumor mutation burden of under 1.9 mutations per megabase was determined across the cohort by whole-exome sequencing. Most of the cohort had lung adenocarcinoma, a few tumors were EGFR-mutant and two were ALK-rearranged, and half of the patients were current or former smokers. Among the enrolled patients, the median age was around 54 years (range roughly 38-75), and the median tumor PD-L1 proportion score was roughly 6.4%. What the work shows at the level of the full study, not this receptor alone: The cohort was highly selected, including more treatment-naive, never-smoker and oncogene-addicted patients than is typical, which limits generalizability. The study protocol defined all tumor marker inferences as exploratory. Clonotypes from the infused TIL partially replaced the baseline peripheral repertoire and then declined over months, and persistence showed no apparent association with response.

Per the publication, the time point label means: pre-treatment sample, taken before nivolumab and TIL therapy. Between October 2017 and early 2020, a dual-center phase I trial enrolled adults who had stage 4 NSCLC. The samples were obtained from a phase I trial that was single-arm and open-label and tested tumor-infiltrating lymphocyte therapy combined with nivolumab in advanced non-small cell lung cancer. Mononuclear cells from blood collected in EDTA tubes were isolated on a Ficoll gradient and snap-frozen as pellets, and DNA was then extracted using a Qiagen mini-prep kit. Trimming takes 3 bases from V and 2 bases from J, and the germline ends sit 15 bases apart. The CDR3 sequence holds 15 residues, the cysteine and phenylalanine included. CDR3 DNA is the only sequence kept; it has 45 bases, read in frame from the first base. The germline V gene encodes CDR1 SGHRS and CDR2 YFSETQ. The immunoSEQ v3 hsTCRB kit was used to amplify TCR beta CDR3 regions from genomic DNA through bias-controlled multiplex PCR. The TCR libraries were sequenced on an Illumina NextSeq 500 to roughly 2 million read pairs for survey level or roughly 5-6.5 million read pairs for deep level. As for the authors' bioinformatics: Clonality was reported by immunoSEQ Analyzer software, which also assigned V, D and J genes and filtered out non-productive sequences. Repertoires were compared using productive Simpson clonality and Morisita overlap index of productive TRB rearrangements between infused TIL and blood. Absolute clonotype counts in blood were estimated as lymphocyte count times CD3+ fraction times the clone's productive frequency. This is the immuneACCESS table as TCRdb keeps it, with only in-frame sequences that have V and J called. A part of the clones is gone; compared with another copy, unresolved V genes explain less than half, and the rest is unexplained. V and J calls and clone size are as listed in that table; D and trimming were resolved from the DNA. The sample has approximately 45,000 clones on record, about 80% of them singletons. The ten largest clones add up to less than 15% of the sample.

The sequence links TRBV5-1 to TRBJ2-7; possibly the D gene is TRBD2, per 5 matching bases. The clonotype comes from a man between 65 and 85 years old with non-small cell lung cancer. Material: blood, obtained at baseline. The CDR3 corresponds to CASSSRPGSTYEQYF. The nucleotides are TGCGCCAGCAGCTCCCGCCCGGGGTCTACCTACGAGCAGTACTTC.